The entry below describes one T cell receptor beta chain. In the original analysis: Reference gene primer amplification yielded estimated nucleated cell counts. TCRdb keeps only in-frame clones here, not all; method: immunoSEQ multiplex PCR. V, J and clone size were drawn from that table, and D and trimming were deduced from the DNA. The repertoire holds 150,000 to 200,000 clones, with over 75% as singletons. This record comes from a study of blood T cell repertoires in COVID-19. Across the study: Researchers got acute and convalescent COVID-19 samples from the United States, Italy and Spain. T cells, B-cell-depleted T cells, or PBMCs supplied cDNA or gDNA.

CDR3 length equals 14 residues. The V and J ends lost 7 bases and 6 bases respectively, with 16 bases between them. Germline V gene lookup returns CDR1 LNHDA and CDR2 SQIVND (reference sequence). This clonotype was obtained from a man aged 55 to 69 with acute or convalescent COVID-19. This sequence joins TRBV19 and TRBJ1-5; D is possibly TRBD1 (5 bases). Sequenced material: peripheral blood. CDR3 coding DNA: TGTGCCAGTATGAGGCAAGACAGCGCTCAGCCCCAGCATTTT. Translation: CASMRQDSAQPQHF.